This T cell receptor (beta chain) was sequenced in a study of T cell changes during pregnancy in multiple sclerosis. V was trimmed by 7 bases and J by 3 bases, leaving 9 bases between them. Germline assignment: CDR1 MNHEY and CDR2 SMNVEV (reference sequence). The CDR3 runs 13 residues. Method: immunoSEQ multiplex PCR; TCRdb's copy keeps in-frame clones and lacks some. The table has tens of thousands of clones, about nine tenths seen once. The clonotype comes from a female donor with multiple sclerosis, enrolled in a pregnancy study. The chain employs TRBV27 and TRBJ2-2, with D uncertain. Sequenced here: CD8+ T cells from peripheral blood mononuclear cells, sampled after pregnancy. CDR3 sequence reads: CASKLTHTGELFF. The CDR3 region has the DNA TGTGCCAGCAAGTTAACTCACACCGGGGAGCTGTTTTTT.